The subject of this entry is one T cell receptor (beta chain). Its antigen is not known. V shed 2 bases and J 4 bases; nucleotides not matched to a gene: 6. The CDR3 extends over 16 amino acids. Germline V gives CDR1 KGHSH, CDR2 LQKENI. The time point denotes: newly diagnosed, previously untreated cHL patient sample. The data originate from a study of PD-1 blockade in classical Hodgkin lymphoma. General observations from the study: Differences between repertoires have undefined causes, possibly disease activity or prior therapy.

The data were produced by immunoSEQ multiplex PCR, yet TCRdb's version contains in-frame clones alone and is incomplete. The sample includes roughly 70,000 clones, about 93% of them seen just once. The sequencing input was peripheral blood mononuclear cells (PBMCs). This sequence originates from a human donor with classical Hodgkin lymphoma. V usage is TRBV18 and J usage is TRBJ2-7; 12 bases are a match to TRBD1. The CDR3 DNA follows: TGTGCCAGCTCACCAACCGGGACAGGGGGCATGTACGAGCAGTACTTC. Protein sequence: CASSPTGTGGMYEQYF.